This T cell receptor (beta chain) was obtained from a study of beta chain features in type 1 diabetes. Study-level findings and limits: Shortening of TCRB CDR3s, moderate but significant, appeared in all four CD4+ subsets of Type 1 diabetes patients.

The germline V gene encodes CDR1 MNHEY and CDR2 SMNVEV (reference sequence). CDR3 length: 14 residues. V was shortened by 7 bases and J by 0 bases, with 13 bases between the two germline ends. Concerning this clone itself: The antigen is not known.

Expressed TCRB transcripts were sequenced because the isolated RNA had all been reverse transcribed beforehand. Deep immunoSEQ sequencing covered naive, central memory and regulatory T cell samples. Only in-frame clones appear in the TCRdb table, and some are missing; sequencing was by immunoSEQ multiplex PCR. Among 150,000 or so clones, 6.5% to 8.5% were seen once, and the ten largest hold around 0.5%. Every single donor gave one heparinised blood draw, and these averaged about 116 mL. The chain uses TRBV27 and TRBJ2-7; D possibly corresponds to TRBD2 (6 bases). Sample: central memory CD4+ T cells from blood. The receptor was isolated from a woman between 18 and 30 years old with type 1 diabetes. In DNA, the CDR3 is TGTGCCAGCAAGCCCCCGGGACTCTCCTACGAGCAGTACTTC. As protein: CASKPPGLSYEQYF.